This TCR beta chain was identified during a study of T cells in Graves' hyperthyroidism and ophthalmopathy. The length of the CDR3 is 15 residues. Germline loops: CDR1 LNHDA, CDR2 SQIVND (reference sequence). Trimming pared 3 bases from V and 8 bases from J, leaving 18 bases between. Researchers took RNA transcripts and amplified the TCR beta CDR3 regions from them. A first-round RT-PCR of the TCR CDR3 used the HTBI primer set. TCRdb independently ran MiXCR on the multiplex PCR reads; one entry per CDR3 protein. The sample has roughly 180,000 distinct CDR3 sequences, 9.4% seen once. This TCR came from a woman younger than 30 with Graves' hyperthyroidism that later progressed to Graves' ophthalmopathy. Source material: blood. The chain uses TRBV19 and TRBJ2-3; D is undetermined. CDR3 in amino acids: CASSIRQDHVGTQYF. The CDR3 DNA is TGTGCCAGTAGTATCCGCCAGGACCATGTGGGTACGCAGTATTTT. Complete variable domain (other parts from reference TRBV19 and TRBJ2-3): DGGITQSPKYLFRKEGQNVTLSCEQNLNHDAMYWYRQDPGQGLRLIYYSQIVNDFQKGDIAEGYSVSREKKESFPLTVTSAQKNPTAFYLCASSIRQDHVGTQYFGPGTRLTVL.